This T cell receptor beta chain was found in a study of blood T cell repertoires in COVID-19. The overall study: Sites in the United States, Italy and Spain provided acute and convalescent COVID-19 samples. The cDNA or gDNA used as material had been derived from T cells, B-cell-depleted T cells, or PBMCs.

Germline V lookup: CDR1 MGHDK, CDR2 SYGVNS. The CDR3 is made up of 16 amino acids. The V end was cut by 0 bases, the J end by 6 bases, with 16 bases between. In the source study's methods: Quantification of nucleated cells was approximated via reference gene primer amplification. Using immunoSEQ multiplex PCR, the repertoire was profiled, and TCRdb retains in-frame clones only, with some absent. Clone size and the V and J calls come from that table; the DNA yielded D and trimming. This repertoire shows around 270,000 clones, around nine tenths found once; its top ten account for roughly 2%. Material for sequencing was peripheral blood. This clonotype was obtained from a man aged 25-40 years with active or convalescent COVID-19. The rearrangement uses TRBV25-1 and TRBJ2-3; possibly TRBD1 for D (6 bases). The DNA for the CDR3 is TGTGCCAGCAGTGAATATTTTGTCAGGGGCGGGGATACGCAGTATTTT. Its translation: CASSEYFVRGGDTQYF.